These 4 T cell receptor beta chains share one sample of origin, sequenced in a study of shared clonotypes between healthy human individuals. TCRdb keeps only in-frame clones here, not all; method: immunoSEQ multiplex PCR. Here the sample spans 550,000 to 700,000 clones, around three quarters being singletons. The sequenced sample was memory CD4+ T cells sorted from blood. Subset of the sample: CD45RA-negative fraction. These receptors were taken from a woman younger than 45 in good health.

The V gene is TRBV4-1, the J gene TRBJ1-5; 9 nucleotides align to TRBD1. The CDR3 runs to 15 residues. Germline lookup yields CDR1 MGHRA and CDR2 YSYEKL. After removal of 1 base from V and 2 bases from J, the junction contained 0 bases not matched to a gene. The DNA for the CDR3 is TGCGCCAGCAGCCAAGGGACAGGGGGCAATCAGCCCCAGCATTTT. Amino acids: CASSQGTGGNQPQHF.

The chain has TRBV6-5 and TRBJ2-7; D is unresolved. The CDR3 has 13 residues. Per germline, CDR1 MNHEY and CDR2 SVGAGI. The V end lost 5 bases, the J end lost 5 bases, and 13 bases lay between the germline ends. The CDR3 DNA reads TGTGCCAGCAGTGAACGGGCAAGAAACGAGCAGTACTTC. Translation gives CASSERARNEQYF.

V gene TRBV28 combines with J gene TRBJ2-7, with a tentative D call TRBD2 (6 bases). This CDR3 is built from 16 residues. Looked up from germline, CDR1 is MDHEN and CDR2 is SYDVKM. With 4 bases removed from V and 5 bases from J, the gap between germline ends came to 21 bases. CDR3 loop: CASSSFWRVDMDEQYF. DNA for the CDR3: TGTGCCAGCAGTTCCTTCTGGAGGGTCGATATGGACGAGCAGTACTTC.

This clone came up a few times. The rearrangement links TRBV2 to TRBJ1-1; TRBD1 matches 10 bases. Germline trimming cut 6 bases from V and 11 bases from J; bases unmatched to any gene: 9. Germline CDR1 and CDR2: SNHLY and FYNNEI. The length of the CDR3 is 13 residues. CDR3 amino acids: CASSPRDRGLAFF. The DNA of the CDR3 is TGTGCCAGCAGCCCCCGGGACAGGGGACTGGCTTTCTTT.